The 22 T cell receptor beta chains given below trace back to one sample, sequenced in a study of T cell repertoires in cytomegalovirus infection. TCRdb processed the reads anew with MiXCR; each CDR3 protein has one entry. This sample has 450,000 to 600,000 distinct CDR3 sequences, with approximately 11% found just once. The sample consisted of PBMCs. The receptors originated from a human donor in good health (CMV status not recorded). Some clones in this sample may be carry-over from other donors' samples.

This clonotype was seen many times. The chain has TRBV20-1 and TRBJ1-2, with TRBD1 as a possible D gene (6 bases). CDR3 length: 12 residues. The germline CDR1 and CDR2 sequences are DFQATT and SNEGSKA (reference sequence). Trimming pared 6 bases from V and 4 bases from J, leaving 12 bases between. The CDR3: CSARRGAYGYTF. The CDR3 DNA reads TGCAGTGCCCGCCGGGGGGCCTATGGCTACACCTTC.

The rearrangement links TRBV6-5 to TRBJ1-2; perhaps TRBD1 as D (5 bases). CDR3 size: 14 residues. V lost 4 bases to trimming and J lost 4 bases, with 13 bases between them. CDR1 MNHEY and CDR2 SVGAGI come from the germline V gene. The chain's CDR3 is CASSSHQRGYGYTF. In DNA, the CDR3 is TGTGCCAGCAGTTCACATCAAAGGGGCTATGGCTACACCTTC.

This clonotype was seen ten or more times. The chain uses TRBV23-1 and TRBJ2-7; 8 nucleotides agree with TRBD1. TRBV23-1 is labeled an ORF, and its function is uncertain. Trimming at V came to 8 bases and at J to 7 bases, leaving 13 bases not matched to a gene. This CDR3 spans 14 amino acids. CDR3 sequence reads: CASHPDREYAEQYF. In DNA, the CDR3 is TGCGCCAGCCACCCGGACAGGGAGTACGCGGAGCAGTACTTC.

This clonotype was seen many times. This chain joins TRBV7-2 and TRBJ1-5; 8 nucleotides agree with TRBD1. The CDR3 has 15 amino acids. Trimming cost V 5 bases and J 1 base; bases outside gene matches: 4. Per the germline V gene, CDR1 is SGHTA and CDR2 is FQGNSA. The CDR3 reads CASSLGDRSNQPQHF. CDR3 in DNA: TGTGCCAGCAGCCTCGGGGACAGGAGCAATCAGCCCCAGCATTTT.

The chain combines TRBV5-5 with TRBJ2-1, with 8 bases lining up with TRBD2. J gave up 3 bases and V 1 base, and 6 bases lay outside the gene matches. CDR1 and CDR2 (germline): SGHKS, YYEKEE (reference sequence). This CDR3 region has 16 residues. CDR3 nucleotide sequence: TGTGCCAGCAGCTTGCGAAGCGGGAGTTTCTACAATGAGCAGTTCTTC. This sequence encodes CASSLRSGSFYNEQFF.

The chain uses TRBV7-9 and TRBJ1-5; D unclear. V was pared by 5 bases and J by 3 bases, with 14 bases between. The CDR3 has 15 amino acids. Germline V gene lookup returns CDR1 SEHNR and CDR2 FQNEAQ (reference sequence). CDR3 protein: CASSVGNTINQPQHF. For the CDR3, the DNA is TGTGCCAGCAGCGTCGGGAATACTATCAATCAGCCCCAGCATTTT.

This clonotype was found many times. The rearrangement joins TRBV18 to TRBJ2-7, with 7 bases aligning to TRBD2. This CDR3 has 14 amino acids. Per the germline V gene, CDR1 is KGHSH and CDR2 is LQKENI. The trim removed 4 bases at V and 7 bases at J, leaving 10 bases unmatched. The CDR3: CASSLEGGPGEQYF. CDR3 nucleotide sequence: TGTGCCAGCTCACTAGAGGGAGGGCCTGGGGAGCAGTACTTC. The full variable domain, rest sourced from reference TRBV18 and TRBJ2-7, is NAGVMQNPRHLVRRRGQEARLRCSPMKGHSHVYWYRQLPEEGLKFMVYLQKENIIDESGMPKERFSAEFPKEGPSILRIQQVVRGDSAAYFCASSLEGGPGEQYFGPGTRLTVT.

The rearrangement joins TRBV5-6 to TRBJ2-7; 7 bases match TRBD2. The V segment lost 4 bases and the J segment 1 base; nucleotides outside the gene matches: 14. In germline, CDR1 is SGHDT, CDR2 YYEEEE. This CDR3 is built from 17 residues. CDR3 coding DNA: TGTGCCAGCAGCCCCCTCCTTCCGGGAGGTACTTCCTACGAGCAGTACTTC. Translating it yields CASSPLLPGGTSYEQYF.

This clonotype was seen many times. The genes are TRBV9 and TRBJ2-6, with TRBD1 identical over 10 bases. Germline CDR1 is SGDLS and CDR2 is YYNGEE. The junction had 9 bases not matched to a gene; V was cut back by 3 bases and J by 0 bases. This CDR3 region has 19 residues. CDR3 coding DNA: TGTGCCAGCAGCGCCATGGGACAGGGGTATCGCTCTGGGGCCAACGTCCTGACTTTC. Its translation is CASSAMGQGYRSGANVLTF.

There are many counts of this clonotype. The chain links TRBV27 to TRBJ1-2, with TRBD1 matching over 7 bases. With 7 bases clipped from V and 3 bases from J, the junction kept 11 bases outside the gene matches. Germline V gene sequence: CDR1 MNHEY, CDR2 SMNVEV (reference sequence). The CDR3 extends over 15 amino acids. The CDR3 sequence: CASISLNRGHYGYTF. In DNA, the CDR3 is TGTGCCAGCATATCTTTGAACAGGGGCCACTATGGCTACACCTTC.

This clonotype was seen many times. This chain links TRBV20-1 with TRBJ1-6; 10 bases fit TRBD1. Germline values: CDR1 DFQATT, CDR2 SNEGSKA (reference sequence). Trimming took 0 bases from V and 4 from J; bases not matched to a gene: 0. This CDR3 contains 15 residues. The CDR3 DNA is TGCAGTGCTAGAGAGGGACAGGGGTATAATTCACCCCTCCACTTT. This codes for CSAREGQGYNSPLHF.

This clonotype came up many times. Here the CDR3 reads CASSSPRTSYEQYF. Written as DNA, the CDR3 is TGTGCCAGCAGCTCTCCTAGGACTAGCTACGAGCAGTACTTC. The chain is built from TRBV7-2 and TRBJ2-7, with 7 bases that match TRBD2. There are 14 residues in the CDR3. Germline V lookup: CDR1 SGHTA, CDR2 FQGNSA. V shed 4 bases, J shed 3 bases, and the junction held 6 bases outside the gene matches.

This clonotype was seen repeatedly, ten times or more. The chain joins TRBV11-3 to TRBJ2-2, with D perhaps given as TRBD1 or TRBD2 (5 bases each). The CDR3 runs to 14 residues. Trimming stripped 2 bases from V and 5 bases from J, with 9 bases between. Germline assignment: CDR1 SGHNT and CDR2 YENEEA. This CDR3 is CASSLMGETGELFF. The CDR3 bases are TGTGCCAGCAGCTTAATGGGGGAGACCGGGGAGCTGTTTTTT.

V and J are TRBV20-1 and TRBJ2-3, with unresolved D. The CDR3 totals 15 residues. The V gene lost 3 bases and the J gene lost 0 bases, with 13 bases spanning the gap. CDR1 and CDR2 (germline): DFQATT, SNEGSKA (reference sequence). CDR3 loop: CSASFPLGSTDTQYF. CDR3 DNA: TGCAGTGCTAGTTTCCCCCTGGGGAGCACAGATACGCAGTATTTT.

The gene calls are TRBV5-6 and TRBJ1-1; D gene ambiguous. V gave up 1 base and J gave up 5 bases, with 6 bases separating them. This CDR3 has 12 amino acids. Germline assignment: CDR1 SGHDT and CDR2 YYEEEE. The CDR3: CASSLLETEAFF. In nucleotides, the CDR3 is TGTGCCAGCAGCTTGTTGGAGACTGAAGCTTTCTTT.

The chain joins TRBV4-1 to TRBJ1-1, with D perhaps matching TRBD1 (5 bases). This CDR3 has 13 residues. Germline V gives CDR1 MGHRA, CDR2 YSYEKL. V gave up 7 bases and J gave up 1 base, with 10 bases separating them. In nucleotides, the CDR3 is TGCGCCAGCATCCGAACAGGGAACACTGAAGCTTTCTTT. Protein: CASIRTGNTEAFF.

This clonotype was detected ten times or more. The rearrangement joins TRBV28 to TRBJ2-5; 11 nucleotides line up with TRBD2. CDR1 and CDR2 from the germline V gene are MDHEN and SYDVKM. Germline trimming cut 3 bases from V and 5 bases from J; bases unmatched to any gene: 5. The CDR3 runs to 15 residues. The CDR3 loop reads CASSLALAGEETQYF. In nucleotides, the CDR3 is TGTGCCAGCAGTTTGGCACTAGCGGGAGAGGAGACCCAGTACTTC.

In its sample, this clonotype was seen many times. V and J are TRBV6-9 and TRBJ2-5; D is possibly TRBD1 or TRBD2 (5 bases each). The germline gives CDR1 MNHGY, CDR2 SVAAGI. There are 15 residues in the CDR3. The V end was cut by 2 bases, the J end by 5 bases, with 15 bases between. CDR3 DNA: TGTGCCAGCAGTTATGGGGGACCAAGGTGGGAGACCCAGTACTTC. This codes for CASSYGGPRWETQYF.

This clonotype was seen at least ten times. This chain uses TRBV7-8 with TRBJ1-2; D gene unclear. The CDR3 covers 13 residues. Germline-derived CDR1 and CDR2 are SGHVS and FQNEAQ. Trimming shortened V by 5 bases and J by 3 bases, and 10 bases separated the two germline ends. For the CDR3, the DNA is TGTGCCAGCAGCCCTCAGGAGGACTATGGCTACACCTTC. The encoded protein is CASSPQEDYGYTF.

The CDR3 bases are TGTGCCAGCAGCCCTACCCGCTTCCTTCTAGCGGGAGCGGCAGATACGCAGTATTTT. The encoded protein is CASSPTRFLLAGAADTQYF. The V gene is TRBV3-1, the J gene TRBJ2-3; 10 bases match TRBD2. Per the germline V gene, CDR1 is LGHDT and CDR2 is YNNKEL (reference sequence). Losses at the gene ends were 4 bases for V and 4 bases for J; bases not matched to a gene: 17. This CDR3 has 19 residues.

There are many counts of this clonotype. The gene calls are TRBV6-6 and TRBJ1-2; TRBD1 is a possible D gene (5 bases). Trimming took off 4 bases at V and 7 bases at J, with 22 bases between the two ends. CDR1 and CDR2 (germline): MNHNY, SVGAGI (reference sequence). The CDR3 totals 16 residues. The CDR3 bases are TGTGCCAGCAGTTCGACAGAAAACCAAGTAAGCTTTGGCTACACCTTC. It encodes CASSSTENQVSFGYTF.

This clonotype was picked up a small number of times. The chain employs TRBV28 and TRBJ1-2; a possible D gene is TRBD1 (5 bases). The CDR3 is made up of 15 amino acids. The V and J ends lost 3 bases and 8 bases respectively, with 19 bases between them. Germline CDR1 reads MDHEN; CDR2 reads SYDVKM. This chain's CDR3 is CASSLGKGSRGGYTF. DNA for the CDR3: TGTGCCAGCAGTTTGGGTAAGGGGTCCAGAGGCGGCTACACCTTC.